The 11 T cell receptor beta chains given below trace back to one sample, sequenced in a study of vaccination effects on CD4 cells after COVID-19. These TCRs' antigens remain unknown. The table came from immunoSEQ multiplex PCR; TCRdb's copy has only in-frame clones and leaves some out. This table holds around 69,000 clones, around 70% found once. Viral peptide pools were used in the ViraFEST assay to expand antigen-specific CD4+ T cells, and sequencing came afterward. Following 10 days of culture, CD4+ T cells were isolated. Participants received two doses of either the BNT162b2 or mRNA-1273 vaccine. This specimen was CD4+ T cells from PBMCs cultured with HCoV-229E spike peptides, taken after COVID-19 vaccination. The origin of the receptors is a human donor who received a COVID-19 vaccine.

As to this clone: The sample carries other DNA sequences with the same CDR3. The chain uses TRBV5-1 and TRBJ2-2, with unresolved D. Trimming pared 1 base from V and 4 bases from J, leaving 5 bases between. The CDR3 runs to 13 residues. CDR1 is SGHRS, CDR2 YFSETQ, per germline. The chain's CDR3 is CASSLKVTGELFF. The CDR3 DNA reads as TGCGCCAGCAGCTTGAAGGTCACCGGGGAGCTGTTTTTT. Full variable domain (rest looked up from reference TRBV5-1 and TRBJ2-2): KAGVTQTPRYLIKTRGQQVTLSCSPISGHRSVSWYQQTPGQGLQFLFEYFSETQRNKGNFPGRFSGRQFSNSRSEMNVSTLELGDSALYLCASSLKVTGELFFGEGSRLTVL.

This clone was observed a few times. The V call is TRBV5-5, the J call TRBJ1-2, with TRBD1 identical over 10 bases. The V gene's germline CDR1 is SGHKS and CDR2 YYEKEE (reference sequence). V dropped 5 bases and J dropped 2; count of bases not matched to a gene: 3. The CDR3 totals 14 residues. The CDR3 here is CASRTGQGNYGYTF. The DNA for the CDR3 is TGTGCCAGCAGGACGGGACAGGGGAACTATGGCTACACCTTC.

The chain links TRBV3-1 (or the pseudogene TRBV3-2) to TRBJ2-1; TRBD2 might be the D (6 bases). V was shortened by 4 bases and J by 7 bases, with 14 bases between the two germline ends. CDR1 and CDR2 (germline): LGHDT, YNNKEL (reference sequence). The CDR3 contains 14 residues. The CDR3 DNA reads as TGTGCCAGCAGCCCTCCCGGAGGGAGGAATGAGCAGTTCTTC. Its protein is CASSPPGGRNEQFF.

This chain joins TRBV28 and TRBJ1-6, with D possibly TRBD1 on 6 matching bases. CDR1 MDHEN and CDR2 SYDVKM come from the germline V gene. There are 20 residues in the CDR3. Between the trimmed V and J ends, which lost 1 base and 0 bases, there was a span of 19 bases. This CDR3 is CASSLSVGRGASSYNSPLHF. In DNA form, the CDR3 reads TGTGCCAGCAGTTTATCTGTCGGTAGGGGGGCTAGCTCCTATAATTCACCCCTCCACTTT.

CDR3 sequence (DNA): TGTGCCAGCAGCTTAACTAGCGGGGGGTCAGATACGCAGTATTTT. Translating it yields CASSLTSGGSDTQYF. The chain has TRBV3-1 (or the pseudogene TRBV3-2) and TRBJ2-3, with 12 positions matching TRBD2. J was trimmed by 4 bases and V by 5 bases; bases with no gene match: 4. The CDR3 runs to 15 residues. Germline V lookup: CDR1 LGHDT, CDR2 YNNKEL (reference sequence).

The chain has TRBV6-5 and TRBJ2-7; 8 bases align to TRBD1. J lost 4 bases, V lost 10 bases, and 6 bases had no gene match. CDR1 is MNHEY, CDR2 SVGAGI, per germline. The CDR3 totals 12 residues. The CDR3 coding sequence is TGTGCCAATACAGGGGGACCTTACGAGCAGTACGTC. It specifies CANTGGPYEQYV.

CDR3 amino acids: CASRTTRNTGELFF. The CDR3 DNA is TGTGCCAGCAGGACTACCCGGAACACCGGGGAGCTGTTTTTT. The gene calls are TRBV3-1 (or the pseudogene TRBV3-2) and TRBJ2-2; maybe TRBD2 (5 bases). Germline V gene lookup returns CDR1 LGHDT and CDR2 YNNKEL (reference sequence). This CDR3 contains 14 residues. Trimming removed 6 bases from V and 1 base from J, with 9 bases in between.

The V call is TRBV6-5, the J call TRBJ1-2; possible D gene TRBD1, 5 bases. CDR3 size: 13 residues. V shed 6 bases and J shed 1 base, with 9 bases lying between them. CDR1 and CDR2 (germline): MNHEY, SVGAGI. This chain's CDR3 is CASRRDVNYGYTF. DNA of the CDR3: TGTGCCAGCAGGCGGGACGTTAACTATGGCTACACCTTC.

In the case of this clone: Because the CDR3 is missing its conserved closing phenylalanine or tryptophan, this is likely a read error. It is unclear where the CDR3 begins or ends on the DNA, so no DNA is shown, and the CDR3 is as TCRdb lists it. The gene calls are TRBV5-5 and TRBJ1-6. CDR1 SGHKS and CDR2 YYEKEE come from the germline V gene (reference sequence). The CDR3 length is 10 residues, termini included. The CDR3 sequence is CASSHSWTLS.

This clone was seen only once. The rearrangement links TRBV3-1 (or the pseudogene TRBV3-2) to TRBJ2-5; D might be TRBD1 or TRBD2, each matching 6 bases. V gave up 8 bases and J gave up 0 bases, with 10 bases separating them. The CDR3 has 13 amino acids. In germline, CDR1 is LGHDT, CDR2 YNNKEL (reference sequence). CDR3: CASGGGYQETQYF. CDR3 DNA: TGTGCCAGCGGAGGGGGTTACCAAGAGACCCAGTACTTC.

V is TRBV30 and J is TRBJ1-4; no clear D. Trimming removed 0 bases at V and 5 bases at J, with 19 bases between. The CDR3 is 17 residues long. Germline V lookup: CDR1 GTSNPN, CDR2 SVGIG (reference sequence). The CDR3 DNA follows: TGTGCCTGGAGTGTACTCCGGACTGTCATTAGGAATGAAAAACTGTTTTTT. Protein product: CAWSVLRTVIRNEKLFF.